The 30 T cell receptor beta chains below all came from one sample that was sequenced in a study of T-cell reconstitution after alpha-beta-depleted transplantation in children. For TCRbeta, the library was prepared with unique molecular identifiers. TCRdb re-derived calls from the PCR reads in MiXCR, one entry per CDR3 protein. The sample has about 200,000 distinct CDR3 sequences, approximately 8.4% seen once. Sequenced here: PBMCs, mostly from graft donor cells, sampled 360 days after TCRalphabeta/CD19-depleted stem cell transplant. Source of these receptors: a male patient aged 2-9 years who had a stem cell transplant for acute myeloid leukemia, so the T cells may come from the graft donor.

The chain combines TRBV7-8 with TRBJ2-3; no clear D. The CDR3 runs to 15 residues. Germline CDR1 reads SGHVS; CDR2 reads FQNEAQ. V lost 2 bases and J 5 bases, leaving 14 bases between the germline ends. The CDR3 DNA is TGTGCCAGCAGCTTAAGTGGGCAGAGACTAGATACGCAGTATTTT. Protein sequence: CASSLSGQRLDTQYF.

This clonotype showed up many times. This chain links TRBV7-6 with TRBJ1-5, with unresolved D. The CDR3 runs to 15 residues. CDR1 is SGHVS, CDR2 FNYEAQ, per germline. The V gene lost 1 base and the J gene lost 6 bases, with 13 bases spanning the gap. The CDR3 DNA is TGTGCCAGCAGCTTAGGCCAGGTAGAACGTCAGCCCCAGCATTTT. This sequence encodes CASSLGQVERQPQHF.

This clonotype was seen at least ten times. In DNA form, the CDR3 reads TGTGCCAGCAGTTTTGAGGGACTAGATAGCTACGAGCAGTACTTC. Translated, it gives CASSFEGLDSYEQYF. The chain employs TRBV12-3 or TRBV12-4 and TRBJ2-7, with 8 bases matching TRBD2. There are 15 residues in the CDR3. With 3 bases clipped from V and 3 bases from J, the junction kept 7 bases outside the gene matches.

Remarks on this clonotype: A much larger clone lies one base from this, so it may be a read error. The chain links TRBV20-1 to TRBJ2-7; the match to TRBD2 covers 12 bases. Germline V gene data show CDR1 as DFQATT and CDR2 as SNEGSKA (reference sequence). V lost 5 bases, J lost 3 bases, and 14 bases stayed unmatched. The CDR3 runs 17 residues. CDR3 in amino acids: CSASPLGGLAGNYEQYF. CDR3 coding DNA: TGCAGTGCTTCACCCCTGGGTGGACTAGCGGGGAACTACGAGCAGTACTTC.

This clonotype has a count of ten or more. This chain links TRBV20-1 with TRBJ2-2; D is unresolved. The ends were cut back, 2 bases at V and 3 bases at J, with 16 bases in the middle. From germline, CDR1 is DFQATT and CDR2 SNEGSKA (reference sequence). The CDR3 runs 16 residues. The DNA of the CDR3 is TGCAGTGCTAGACTTAGGCGAGCGCAAGACACCGGGGAGCTGTTTTTT. Protein: CSARLRRAQDTGELFF.

About this clonotype itself: A much larger clone differs by one base, so this may be a read error. This rearrangement joins TRBV20-1 to TRBJ2-2; perhaps TRBD1 as D (6 bases). The CDR3 sequence is 15 residues long. Germline lookup yields CDR1 DFQATT and CDR2 SNEGSKA (reference sequence). This CDR3 is CCARRRDTYTGELFF. CDR3 sequence (DNA): TGCTGTGCTAGACGCCGGGACACTTACACCGGGGAGCTGTTTTTT.

This clonotype was observed a handful of times. The rearrangement uses TRBV11-2 and TRBJ2-1, with D perhaps matching TRBD2 (5 bases). Germline loops: CDR1 SGHAT, CDR2 FQNNGV. The CDR3 contains 13 residues. The V end was cut by 4 bases, the J end by 12 bases, with 16 bases between. The CDR3 region has the DNA TGTGCCAGCAGCTACGCCGGACTGGATGCGCAGTTCTTC. Translated: CASSYAGLDAQFF.

This clonotype occurred many times. The V and J genes are TRBV5-6 and TRBJ2-7, with D tentatively TRBD1 or TRBD2 (6 bases each). There are 19 residues in the CDR3. CDR1 and CDR2 from the germline V gene are SGHDT and YYEEEE. V lost 0 bases, J lost 3 bases, and 25 bases lay in between. This chain's CDR3 is CASSLVGAGGGEDHYEQYF. The CDR3 DNA follows: TGTGCCAGCAGCTTGGTGGGGGCCGGTGGCGGGGAGGATCACTACGAGCAGTACTTC.

Comments on this clonotype: The junction shows a germline mismatch at one end, possibly a read error. The V gene is TRBV7-7, the J gene TRBJ2-1, with unresolved D. Per the germline V gene, CDR1 is SSHAT and CDR2 is FNYEAQ (reference sequence). The CDR3 is 16 amino acids. CDR3 amino acids: CASSLSLALGYNEQFF. In nucleotides, the CDR3 is TGTGCTAGCAGCTTATCGTTGGCCCTCGGATACAATGAGCAGTTCTTC.

This clonotype was seen many times. The V and J genes are TRBV12-3 or TRBV12-4 and TRBJ2-2; D is perhaps TRBD2 (5 bases). Trimming left V 8 bases short and J 2 bases short, with 12 bases between. CDR3 length equals 14 residues. The chain's CDR3 is CASQRGLNTGELFF. Written as DNA, the CDR3 is TGTGCCAGCCAGCGAGGACTTAACACCGGGGAGCTGTTTTTT.

V is TRBV7-9 and J is TRBJ2-3; unclear D gene. In germline, CDR1 is SEHNR, CDR2 FQNEAQ (reference sequence). The CDR3 consists of 14 residues. Trimming took off 0 bases at V and 6 bases at J, with 10 bases between the two ends. CDR3: CASSLATLWDTQYF. CDR3 DNA sequence: TGTGCCAGCAGCTTAGCGACGCTCTGGGATACGCAGTATTTT.

V usage is TRBV7-2 and J usage is TRBJ2-7, with D possibly being TRBD1 or TRBD2 (7 bases each). The germline V gene has CDR1 SGHTA and CDR2 FQGNSA. The V end was cut by 6 bases, the J end by 4 bases, with 19 bases between. The CDR3 is made up of 15 amino acids. CDR3 residues: CASSQGGGGWYEQYF. The DNA for the CDR3 is TGTGCCAGCAGTCAGGGGGGAGGGGGCTGGTACGAGCAGTACTTC. The complete variable domain, with remaining parts taken from reference TRBV7-2 and TRBJ2-7, reads GAGVSQSPSNKVTEKGKDVELRCDPISGHTALYWYRQSLGQGLEFLIYFQGNSAPDKSGLPSDRFSAERTGGSVSTLTIQRTQQEDSAVYLCASSQGGGGWYEQYFGPGTRLTVT.

The rearrangement links TRBV5-1 to TRBJ2-1; D uncertain. Germline V gene data show CDR1 as SGHRS and CDR2 as YFSETQ. V was cut by 1 base and J by 5 bases, with 4 bases left in between. The CDR3 is 12 amino acids. CDR3 coding DNA: TGCGCCAGCAGCTTGCAGGACAATGAGCAGTTCTTC. This encodes CASSLQDNEQFF.

The CDR3 DNA follows: TGTGCCAGCAGTTATCCGGGCCCTGAGGGTGGGAGTAATCGCATGAACACTGAAGCTTTCTTT. As protein: CASSYPGPEGGSNRMNTEAFF. The J gene is TRBJ1-1, the V gene TRBV6-2 or TRBV6-3; no reliable D call. Trimming took off 3 bases at V and 0 bases at J, with 29 bases between the two ends. This CDR3 contains 21 residues. Per germline, CDR1 MNHEY and CDR2 SVGEGT.

This chain joins TRBV7-3 and TRBJ2-1; D gene uncertain. Germline values: CDR1 SGHTA, CDR2 FQGTGA. V was pared by 5 bases and J by 5 bases, with 19 bases between. The CDR3 is 16 residues long. The CDR3, as DNA: TGTGCCAGCAGCCCCAGGACGTCCCAGGCCCACAATGAGCAGTTCTTC. It yields the protein CASSPRTSQAHNEQFF.

The V and J genes are TRBV6-1 and TRBJ2-7; 7 nucleotides match TRBD1. CDR1 is MNHNS and CDR2 is SASEGT in the germline V gene. Losses at the gene ends were 6 bases for V and 0 bases for J; bases not matched to a gene: 5. The CDR3 consists of 14 residues. DNA of the CDR3: TGTGCCAGCAGAAAACAGGGGATCTCCTACGAGCAGTACTTC. This codes for CASRKQGISYEQYF.

The chain recombines TRBV15 with TRBJ2-3, with D perhaps assigned TRBD1 or TRBD2 (5 bases each). This CDR3 region has 16 residues. In germline, CDR1 is LNHNV, CDR2 YYDKDF (reference sequence). V was cut by 3 bases and J by 0 bases, with 13 bases left in between. The CDR3 sequence: CATSRGRDPSTDTQYF. CDR3 DNA: TGTGCCACCAGCAGGGGCCGGGACCCAAGCACAGATACGCAGTATTTT.

In its sample, this clonotype was seen many times. V usage is TRBV20-1 and J usage is TRBJ2-1, with D possibly matching TRBD1 (5 bases). V lost 6 bases and J 5 bases, leaving 14 bases between the germline ends. Germline loops: CDR1 DFQATT, CDR2 SNEGSKA (reference sequence). The CDR3 spans 13 residues. CDR3 sequence: CSALMTVNNEQFF. The CDR3 coding sequence is TGCAGTGCCCTCATGACAGTCAACAATGAGCAGTTCTTC.

The chain carries TRBV27 and TRBJ1-5; no firm D call. Germline V gene sequence: CDR1 MNHEY, CDR2 SMNVEV (reference sequence). Trimming pared 5 bases from V and 6 bases from J, leaving 8 bases between. This CDR3 region has 12 residues. CDR3 nucleotides: TGTGCCAGCAGTCTCCAATTTCAGCCCCAGCATTTT. This gives the protein CASSLQFQPQHF.

This chain joins TRBV5-1 and TRBJ2-3; tentatively, D is TRBD2 (6 bases). Trimming shortened V by 3 bases and J by 4 bases, and 12 bases separated the two germline ends. Germline V lookup: CDR1 SGHRS, CDR2 YFSETQ. This CDR3 is built from 14 residues. The CDR3 loop is CASSSGGTPDTQYF. The CDR3 coding sequence is TGCGCCAGCAGCTCTGGCGGGACCCCAGATACGCAGTATTTT. The complete variable domain, with remaining parts taken from reference TRBV5-1 and TRBJ2-3, reads KAGVTQTPRYLIKTRGQQVTLSCSPISGHRSVSWYQQTPGQGLQFLFEYFSETQRNKGNFPGRFSGRQFSNSRSEMNVSTLELGDSALYLCASSSGGTPDTQYFGPGTRLTVL.

Comments on this clonotype: A much larger clone sits a single nucleotide away, making a read error possible. The CDR3 bases are TGCGCCAGCAGCTTGGGAATAGATCCCTTCTTCCATGAGCAGTTCTTC. Amino acid sequence: CASSLGIDPFFHEQFF. This chain connects TRBV5-1 to TRBJ2-1; the D is unclear. Germline V CDR1 and CDR2: SGHRS, YFSETQ. The V end was cut by 0 bases, the J end by 8 bases, with 18 bases between. This CDR3 contains 16 residues.

V gene TRBV20-1 combines with J gene TRBJ2-7; maybe TRBD2 (5 bases). The V gene's germline CDR1 is DFQATT and CDR2 SNEGSKA (reference sequence). The V and J ends lost 6 bases and 1 base respectively, with 10 bases between them. This CDR3 is built from 12 residues. As DNA, the CDR3 is TGCAGTGCGCGACCGGGATCCTACGAGCAGTACTTC. Translating gives CSARPGSYEQYF.

Only a few counts were recorded for this clonotype. This chain uses TRBV9 with TRBJ2-3; the match to TRBD1 covers 9 bases. Germline V gene data show CDR1 as SGDLS and CDR2 as YYNGEE. V shed 4 bases, J shed 6 bases, and the junction held 12 bases outside the gene matches. This CDR3 is built from 16 residues. CDR3 loop: CASSPDGTGFEDTQYF. In nucleotides, the CDR3 is TGTGCCAGCAGCCCAGATGGGACAGGGTTCGAGGATACGCAGTATTTT.

The chain uses TRBV20-1 and TRBJ2-7; D unclear. The germline V and J ends were trimmed by 2 bases and 6 bases, with 8 bases remaining between them. Germline V CDR1 and CDR2: DFQATT, SNEGSKA (reference sequence). The CDR3 is 11 residues long. The CDR3 protein is CSARKGREQYF. The CDR3 bases are TGCAGTGCTAGAAAGGGCCGCGAGCAGTACTTC.

This clonotype was observed at least ten times. The V gene is TRBV12-3 or TRBV12-4, the J gene TRBJ2-2, with 8 positions matching TRBD1. The J segment lost 2 bases and the V segment lost 2 bases, leaving 7 bases of the junction unmatched. The CDR3 sequence is 17 residues long. The CDR3: CASSLPQGARNTGELFF. DNA for the CDR3: TGTGCCAGCAGTTTACCCCAGGGGGCGCGAAACACCGGGGAGCTGTTTTTT.

The rearrangement links TRBV24-1 to TRBJ2-1, with 8 bases identical to TRBD1. The CDR3 sequence is 13 residues long. Trimming removed 5 bases from V and 9 bases from J; junction bases left unmatched: 5. Germline V gene data show CDR1 as KGHDR and CDR2 as SFDVKD. The CDR3 DNA sequence: TGTGCCACCAGTGGGACAGGGTGGGGTGAGCAGTTCTTC. Translated: CATSGTGWGEQFF.

The chain links TRBV5-1 to TRBJ1-4; the D is unclear. V was pared by 5 bases and J by 0 bases, with 11 bases between. Germline loops: CDR1 SGHRS, CDR2 YFSETQ. The CDR3 is 15 amino acids. The CDR3 DNA is TGCGCCAGCAGAACAGCTACCCCAACTAATGAAAAACTGTTTTTT. Protein sequence: CASRTATPTNEKLFF.

V and J are TRBV28 and TRBJ1-5; unclear D gene. V dropped 5 bases and J dropped 0 bases, with 8 bases sitting between them. The CDR3 contains 14 residues. Per germline, CDR1 MDHEN and CDR2 SYDVKM. The CDR3 loop reads CASSLPVSNQPQHF. The CDR3 bases are TGTGCCAGCAGTCTACCCGTTAGCAATCAGCCCCAGCATTTT.

This clonotype was counted ten times or more. In DNA form, the CDR3 reads TGTGCCAGCGCTACAGGGGGCAGGCAGTACGTC. Residues: CASATGGRQYV. The genes are TRBV28 and TRBJ2-7; 9 positions match TRBD1. V lost 8 bases and J lost 9; bases outside the gene matches: 5. Germline CDR1 and CDR2: MDHEN and SYDVKM. CDR3 length equals 11 residues.

The sample holds many counts of this clonotype. V and J are TRBV18 and TRBJ2-1; D gene unclear. The CDR3 has 11 residues. Deletions cut 6 bases from V and 6 bases from J, with 6 bases between. CDR1 and CDR2 (germline): KGHSH, LQKENI. The CDR3 region is CASSPGNEQFF. The CDR3 bases are TGTGCCAGCTCTCCGGGCAATGAGCAGTTCTTC.